These 15 T cell receptor beta chains were sequenced from one sample in a study of radiation and T cells in renal cell carcinoma. The table came from immunoSEQ multiplex PCR; TCRdb's copy has only in-frame clones and leaves some out. The sample has about 20,000 clones, around 80% seen once. The time point here: baseline pretreatment blood. Stated treatment: 15 Gy SBRT to primary tumor, nephrectomy 4 weeks later. Sequenced here: blood, sampled from a patient whose treatment included radiotherapy and nephrectomy. Receptor source: a man aged 55 to 70 with renal cell carcinoma.

J is TRBJ1-2 and V is TRBV5-6; the D is unclear. CDR3 length: 12 amino acids. V lost 0 bases, J lost 3 bases, and 3 bases lay in between. Per the germline V gene, CDR1 is SGHDT and CDR2 is YYEEEE. DNA of the CDR3: TGTGCCAGCAGCTTGGGGGACTATGGCTACACCTTC. Protein sequence: CASSLGDYGYTF.

V usage is TRBV5-1 and J usage is TRBJ2-5, with a possible D match to TRBD1 (7 bases). Trimming removed 4 bases at V and 5 bases at J, with 15 bases between. The CDR3 totals 14 residues. Per the germline V gene, CDR1 is SGHRS and CDR2 is YFSETQ. CDR3 sequence reads: CASSPTGTGETQYF. The CDR3 region has the DNA TGCGCCAGCAGCCCGACAGGGACTGGGGAGACCCAGTACTTC.

The gene calls are TRBV10-3 and TRBJ1-1, with no clear D. The CDR3 extends over 14 amino acids. Trimming pared 8 bases from V and 1 base from J, leaving 14 bases between. The V gene's germline CDR1 is ENHRY and CDR2 SYGVKD. CDR3 DNA: TGTGCCATCCGCCCCGGGGAAAAGAACACTGAAGCTTTCTTT. Its protein is CAIRPGEKNTEAFF.

J is TRBJ2-5 and V is TRBV2; no reliable D call. The J call could be wrong; TRBJ2-7 is a better fit for the DNA end. The CDR3 is 16 residues long. Per germline, CDR1 SNHLY and CDR2 FYNNEI. The CDR3 DNA reads as TGTGCCAGCAGTGAACGGGCGGCCATTAGCTCCTACGAGCAGTACTTC. Translation gives CASSERAAISSYEQYF.

This clone was counted only a few times. The chain couples TRBV4-2 to TRBJ1-2, with D maybe TRBD1 (5 bases). V lost 1 base, J lost 6 bases, and 15 bases lay in between. This CDR3 is 15 amino acids long. Germline loops: CDR1 LGHNA, CDR2 YNFKEQ. The CDR3 sequence: CASSQGEQEIHGYTF. CDR3 nucleotide sequence: TGTGCCAGCAGCCAAGGGGAACAGGAGATACATGGCTACACCTTC.

In DNA, the CDR3 is TGTGCCAGCAGTGAAGCAATAGGTCTAGTTGGCGGGGAGCTGTTTTTT. The encoded protein is CASSEAIGLVGGELFF. The gene calls are TRBV2 and TRBJ2-2; D unclear. Germline V gives CDR1 SNHLY, CDR2 FYNNEI. With 0 bases removed from V and 7 bases from J, the gap between germline ends came to 15 bases. The CDR3 runs 16 residues.

The V call is TRBV28, the J call TRBJ1-5; D might be TRBD1 (6 bases). The CDR3 extends over 16 amino acids. V dropped 5 bases and J dropped 3 bases, with 17 bases sitting between them. Per germline, CDR1 MDHEN and CDR2 SYDVKM. CDR3 in DNA: TGTGCCAGCAGTAGACCTCAGGGGAGGGTCAATCAGCCCCAGCATTTT. Translation gives CASSRPQGRVNQPQHF.

The chain joins TRBV7-2 to TRBJ1-6; a possible D gene is TRBD1 (5 bases). The CDR3 contains 17 residues. CDR1 is SGHTA and CDR2 is FQGNSA in the germline V gene. The V and J ends lost 2 bases and 0 bases respectively, with 11 bases between them. CDR3 residues: CASSLFSQGSYNSPLHF. Written as DNA, the CDR3 is TGTGCCAGCAGCTTATTTTCGCAGGGCTCCTATAATTCACCCCTCCACTTT.

The rearrangement uses TRBV6-6 and TRBJ2-1, with no clear D. The CDR3 has 12 amino acids. V was trimmed by 7 bases and J by 3 bases, leaving 7 bases between them. Germline CDR1 MNHNY, CDR2 SVGAGI (reference sequence). CDR3 coding DNA: TGTGCCAGCATGACCAGCTACAATGAGCAGTTCTTC. It specifies CASMTSYNEQFF.

This clone is a singleton in its sample. The chain has TRBV27 and TRBJ2-3; D tentatively reads TRBD1 or TRBD2 (5 bases each). Germline loops: CDR1 MNHEY, CDR2 SMNVEV (reference sequence). Trimming pared 3 bases from V and 6 bases from J, leaving 10 bases between. The CDR3 is made up of 13 amino acids. The CDR3 sequence is CASSFRGRDTQYF. Written as DNA, the CDR3 is TGTGCCAGCAGTTTCCGGGGCCGGGATACGCAGTATTTT.

The chain recombines TRBV5-5 with TRBJ1-1, with a tentative D call TRBD1 (5 bases). CDR3 size: 14 residues. CDR1 is SGHKS and CDR2 is YYEKEE in the germline V gene (reference sequence). Trimming stripped 0 bases from V and 14 bases from J, with 20 bases between. The CDR3: CASSLVMVEGRPFF. DNA for the CDR3: TGTGCCAGCAGCTTGGTTATGGTAGAGGGGCGCCCCTTCTTT. The variable domain in full, with the rest retrieved from reference TRBV5-5 and TRBJ1-1, is DAGVTQSPTHLIKTRGQQVTLRCSPISGHKSVSWYQQVLGQGPQFIFQYYEKEERGRGNFPDRFSARQFPNYSSELNVNALLLGDSALYLCASSLVMVEGRPFFGQGTRLTVV.

This clone is medium-sized in the sample. The chain has TRBV7-9 and TRBJ2-1, with TRBD2 as a possible D gene (6 bases). CDR3 length: 16 residues. Trimming took 0 bases from V and 6 from J, leaving 15 bases between them. Germline lookup yields CDR1 SEHNR and CDR2 FQNEAQ (reference sequence). The CDR3 coding sequence is TGTGCCAGCAGCTTAGCTGCCAGCGGAGGGGTCAATGAGCAGTTCTTC. Protein sequence: CASSLAASGGVNEQFF. Together with reference TRBV7-9 and TRBJ2-1, the CDR3 gives the full variable domain: DTGVSQNPRHKITKRGQNVTFRCDPISEHNRLYWYRQTLGQGPEFLTYFQNEAQLEKSRLLSDRFSAERPKGSFSTLEIQRTEQGDSAMYLCASSLAASGGVNEQFFGPGTRLTVL.

The chain uses TRBV5-4 and TRBJ2-1, with D possibly called TRBD1 or TRBD2 (5 bases each). V gave up 2 bases and J gave up 10 bases, with 13 bases separating them. The germline gives CDR1 SGHNT, CDR2 YYREEE (reference sequence). The CDR3 has 13 amino acids. CDR3 in DNA: TGTGCCAGCAGCTTCGAGGGGTATGAAGAGCAGTTCTTC. Translated: CASSFEGYEEQFF.

The chain combines TRBV6-5 with TRBJ2-3; either TRBD1 or TRBD2 may fit D (5 bases each). The germline CDR1 and CDR2 sequences are MNHEY and SVGAGI. The CDR3 is 15 residues long. V lost 2 bases, J lost 5 bases, and 14 bases lay in between. The CDR3 loop is CASSYLGDPGDTQYF. CDR3 sequence (DNA): TGTGCCAGCAGTTACCTCGGGGACCCGGGAGATACGCAGTATTTT.

This rearrangement joins TRBV2 to TRBJ2-7; 7 nucleotides agree with TRBD2. CDR1 SNHLY and CDR2 FYNNEI come from the germline V gene. J gave up 0 bases and V 8 bases, and 10 bases lay outside the gene matches. This CDR3 spans 15 amino acids. Here the CDR3 reads CASLKWEGSSYEQYF. The CDR3 bases are TGTGCCAGCCTTAAATGGGAGGGAAGCTCCTACGAGCAGTACTTC.